What follows are 16 T cell receptor beta chains derived from one specimen sequenced in a study of radiation and T cells in renal cell carcinoma. The method was immunoSEQ multiplex PCR; TCRdb's version includes in-frame clones alone and lacks a portion of them. The table records about 130,000 clones, roughly four fifths of them present only once. As to time point: blood 2 weeks post-SBRT. Treatment here: 15 Gy SBRT to primary tumor, nephrectomy 4 weeks later. The sample consisted of blood, taken from a patient whose treatment included radiotherapy and nephrectomy. These receptors were obtained from a man aged 50 to 59 with renal cell carcinoma.

The genes are TRBV7-8 and TRBJ2-7; TRBD2 agrees at 10 bases. After removal of 3 bases from V and 0 bases from J, the junction contained 5 bases not matched to a gene. This CDR3 is built from 16 residues. Germline-derived CDR1 and CDR2 are SGHVS and FQNEAQ. The CDR3 sequence is CASSFGLAGDSYEQYF. The CDR3 DNA reads TGTGCCAGCAGCTTTGGGCTAGCGGGGGACTCCTACGAGCAGTACTTC.

This sequence joins TRBV5-1 and TRBJ1-3; D is unclear. Germline V gene sequence: CDR1 SGHRS, CDR2 YFSETQ. The length of the CDR3 is 15 residues. The V end lost 4 bases, the J end lost 5 bases, and 16 bases lay between the germline ends. The CDR3 sequence: CASSHNRGSRNTIYF. CDR3 in DNA: TGCGCCAGCAGCCACAACCGGGGTTCGAGAAACACCATATATTTT.

This chain connects TRBV28 to TRBJ2-3; possibly TRBD1 for D (6 bases). Deletions cut 6 bases from V and 7 bases from J, with 17 bases between. The CDR3 covers 14 residues. Germline CDR1 and CDR2: MDHEN and SYDVKM. DNA for the CDR3: TGTGCCAGCAGCAGTACCGGGACACCGAATACGCAGTATTTT. Translated: CASSSTGTPNTQYF.

Comments on this clone: Mismatch with germline at one junction end may stem from a read error. The sample contains more than one DNA sequence encoding this CDR3. The J gene is TRBJ2-2, the V gene TRBV10-3; 11 bases are a match to TRBD2. From germline, CDR1 is ENHRY and CDR2 SYGVKD. This CDR3 is built from 14 residues. Here the CDR3 reads CAINSGGDTGELFF. In nucleotides, the CDR3 is TGTGCCATCAATAGCGGGGGGGACACCGGAGAGCTGTTTTTT.

This clone appeared a few times. The CDR3 sequence: CASSSPAGSPYEQYF. The CDR3 region has the DNA TGTGCCAGCAGCTCCCCGGCAGGGTCCCCCTACGAGCAGTACTTC. The genes are TRBV7-8 and TRBJ2-7; TRBD1 is a possible D gene (5 bases). Germline lookup yields CDR1 SGHVS and CDR2 FQNEAQ. Trimming cost V 4 bases and J 2 bases, with 15 bases left between them. The CDR3 consists of 15 residues.

This chain connects TRBV13 to TRBJ1-4, with a tentative D call TRBD1 (5 bases). Germline CDR1 PRHDT, CDR2 FYEKMQ (reference sequence). This CDR3 contains 15 residues. V lost 5 bases and J 8 bases, leaving 18 bases between the germline ends. In DNA form, the CDR3 reads TGTGCCAGCAGCCTCCCTTCCGGGGCCGGAGAAAAACTGTTTTTT. This translates into CASSLPSGAGEKLFF.

The chain employs TRBV9 and TRBJ1-6, with unresolved D. Germline CDR1 SGDLS, CDR2 YYNGEE. V was shortened by 2 bases and J by 1 base, with 7 bases between the two germline ends. The CDR3 sequence is 15 residues long. The CDR3 DNA follows: TGTGCCAGCAGCGTTGGGAGGTCCTATAATTCACCCCTCCACTTT. Protein sequence: CASSVGRSYNSPLHF. Full variable domain (remainder filled in from reference TRBV9 and TRBJ1-6): DSGVTQTPKHLITATGQRVTLRCSPRSGDLSVYWYQQSLDQGLQFLIQYYNGEERAKGNILERFSAQQFPDLHSELNLSSLELGDSALYFCASSVGRSYNSPLHFGNGTRLTVT.

This rearrangement joins TRBV5-4 to TRBJ2-1; D tentatively reads TRBD1 or TRBD2 (5 bases each). The CDR3 runs 15 residues. V dropped 0 bases and J dropped 9 bases, with 16 bases sitting between them. CDR1 is SGHNT and CDR2 is YYREEE in the germline V gene (reference sequence). CDR3 nucleotide sequence: TGTGCCAGCAGCTTGGGGGGACGGACGGCGGGTGAGCAGTTCTTC. Translating gives CASSLGGRTAGEQFF.

This clone was counted between two and nine times. The chain joins TRBV12-5 to TRBJ1-1; D remains ambiguous. V was shortened by 0 bases and J by 5 bases, with 10 bases between the two germline ends. Per the germline V gene, CDR1 is LGHNT and CDR2 is FRNRAP. The CDR3 spans 14 residues. CDR3 sequence reads: CASGLVSPLTEAFF. In DNA, the CDR3 is TGTGCTAGTGGTTTGGTATCCCCTCTGACTGAAGCTTTCTTT.

V usage is TRBV5-1 and J usage is TRBJ1-2, with no clear D. The CDR3 consists of 13 residues. Germline V gene lookup returns CDR1 SGHRS and CDR2 YFSETQ. Trimming took off 2 bases at V and 4 bases at J, with 9 bases between the two ends. Written as DNA, the CDR3 is TGCGCCAGCAGCTTAGACGGTCCCTATGGCTACACCTTC. Translation gives CASSLDGPYGYTF.

The rearrangement uses TRBV19 and TRBJ2-1, with a tentative D call TRBD1 (6 bases). The CDR3 has 15 residues. Per the germline V gene, CDR1 is LNHDA and CDR2 is SQIVND (reference sequence). Trimming pared 0 bases from V and 6 bases from J, leaving 12 bases between. The CDR3 loop is CASSIDRGIGNEQFF. The CDR3 nucleotides read TGTGCCAGTAGTATAGACAGGGGTATCGGCAATGAGCAGTTCTTC.

This clone showed up just once. V and J are TRBV10-3 and TRBJ2-6; 7 bases agree with TRBD1. V trimming: 4 bases; J trimming: 1 base; junction bases outside the gene matches: 4. Germline CDR1 ENHRY, CDR2 SYGVKD. The CDR3 length is 16 residues. The CDR3 sequence is CAISGQGRSGANVLTF. The CDR3 coding sequence is TGTGCCATCAGTGGACAGGGAAGGTCTGGGGCCAACGTCCTGACTTTC.

This chain connects TRBV5-1 to TRBJ1-5; D unclear. CDR3 length: 15 residues. CDR1 is SGHRS and CDR2 is YFSETQ in the germline V gene. V was trimmed by 0 bases and J by 0 bases, leaving 7 bases between them. As DNA, the CDR3 is TGCGCCAGCAGCTTGGGCACCTATAGCAATCAGCCCCAGCATTTT. This gives the protein CASSLGTYSNQPQHF.

CDR3 coding DNA: TGTGCCAGCAGTGAGACAGGGGGCTTTGGCACTGAAGCTTTCTTT. Amino acids: CASSETGGFGTEAFF. The chain links TRBV2 to TRBJ1-1, with 10 bases aligning to TRBD1. The CDR3 totals 15 residues. V gave up 3 bases and J gave up 4 bases; unmatched junction bases: 5. Germline V gene lookup returns CDR1 SNHLY and CDR2 FYNNEI.

This chain connects TRBV7-9 to TRBJ1-1; weak D call: TRBD1 (6 bases). Germline assignment: CDR1 SEHNR and CDR2 FQNEAQ (reference sequence). Deletions cut 2 bases from V and 7 bases from J, with 17 bases between. The CDR3 consists of 15 residues. The CDR3 region has the DNA TGTGCCAGCAGCTTAAGGAACGGGGGGCCCTTTGAAGCTTTCTTT. Its translation is CASSLRNGGPFEAFF.

The rearrangement joins TRBV4-3 to TRBJ1-1, with D possibly TRBD1 on 6 matching bases. Trimming took 1 base from V and 1 from J, leaving 13 bases between them. CDR1 and CDR2 from the germline V gene are LGHNA and YSLEER. This CDR3 region has 16 residues. Here the CDR3 DNA reads TGCGCCAGCAGCCAAGGGCCAGGGGTAGCGAACACTGAAGCTTTCTTT. Translation: CASSQGPGVANTEAFF.